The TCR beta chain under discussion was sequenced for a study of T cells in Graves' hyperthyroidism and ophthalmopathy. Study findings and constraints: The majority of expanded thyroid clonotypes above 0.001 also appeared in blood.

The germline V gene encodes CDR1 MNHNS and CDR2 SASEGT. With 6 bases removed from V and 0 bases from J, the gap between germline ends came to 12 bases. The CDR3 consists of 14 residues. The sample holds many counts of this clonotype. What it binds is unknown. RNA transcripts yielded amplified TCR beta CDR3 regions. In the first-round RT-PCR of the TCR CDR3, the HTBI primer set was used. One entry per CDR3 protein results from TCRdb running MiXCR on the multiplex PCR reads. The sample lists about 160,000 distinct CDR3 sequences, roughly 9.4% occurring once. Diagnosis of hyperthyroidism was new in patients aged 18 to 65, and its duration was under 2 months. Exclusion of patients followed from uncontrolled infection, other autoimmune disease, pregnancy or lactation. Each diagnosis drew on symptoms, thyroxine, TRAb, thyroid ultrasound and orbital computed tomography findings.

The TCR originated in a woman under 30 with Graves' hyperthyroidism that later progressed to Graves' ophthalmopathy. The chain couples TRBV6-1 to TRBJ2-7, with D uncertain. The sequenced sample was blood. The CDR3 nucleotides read TGTGCCAGCAGGGTAGGACGGAGCTCCTACGAGCAGTACTTC. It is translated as CASRVGRSSYEQYF.